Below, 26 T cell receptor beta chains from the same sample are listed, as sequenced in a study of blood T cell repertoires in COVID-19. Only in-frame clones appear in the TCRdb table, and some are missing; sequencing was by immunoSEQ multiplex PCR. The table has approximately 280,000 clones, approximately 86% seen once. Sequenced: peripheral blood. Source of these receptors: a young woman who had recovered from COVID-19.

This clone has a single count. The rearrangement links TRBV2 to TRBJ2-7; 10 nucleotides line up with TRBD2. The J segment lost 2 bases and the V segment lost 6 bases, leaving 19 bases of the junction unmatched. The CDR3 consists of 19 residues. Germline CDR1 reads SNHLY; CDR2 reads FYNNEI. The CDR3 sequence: CASSGNMAGLARETYEQYF. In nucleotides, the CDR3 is TGTGCCAGCAGCGGGAACATGGCGGGACTAGCGAGGGAAACCTACGAGCAGTACTTC.

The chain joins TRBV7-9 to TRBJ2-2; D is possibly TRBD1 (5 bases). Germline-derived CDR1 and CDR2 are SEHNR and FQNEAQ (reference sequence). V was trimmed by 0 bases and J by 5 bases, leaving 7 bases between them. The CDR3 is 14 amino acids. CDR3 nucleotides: TGTGCCAGCAGCTTAGCGCCAGGGACCGGGGAGCTGTTTTTT. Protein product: CASSLAPGTGELFF.

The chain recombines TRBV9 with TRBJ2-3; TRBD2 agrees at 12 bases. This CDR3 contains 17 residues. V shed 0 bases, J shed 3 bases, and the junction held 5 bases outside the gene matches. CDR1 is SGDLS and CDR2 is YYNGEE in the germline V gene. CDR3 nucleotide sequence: TGTGCCAGCAGCGTAGGTTTGACTAGCGGGAGAACAGATACGCAGTATTTT. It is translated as CASSVGLTSGRTDTQYF.

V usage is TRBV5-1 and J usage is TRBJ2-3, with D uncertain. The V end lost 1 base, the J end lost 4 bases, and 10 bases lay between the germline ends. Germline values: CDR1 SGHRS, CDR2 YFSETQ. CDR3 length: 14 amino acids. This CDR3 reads CASSLNFLSDTQYF. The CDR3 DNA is TGCGCCAGCAGCTTGAACTTTCTTTCAGATACGCAGTATTTT. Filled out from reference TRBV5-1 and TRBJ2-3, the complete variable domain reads KAGVTQTPRYLIKTRGQQVTLSCSPISGHRSVSWYQQTPGQGLQFLFEYFSETQRNKGNFPGRFSGRQFSNSRSEMNVSTLELGDSALYLCASSLNFLSDTQYFGPGTRLTVL.

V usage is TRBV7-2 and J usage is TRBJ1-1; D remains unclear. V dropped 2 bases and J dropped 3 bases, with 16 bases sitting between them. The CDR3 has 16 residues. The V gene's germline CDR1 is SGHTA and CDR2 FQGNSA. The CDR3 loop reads CASSLSRGSAYTEAFF. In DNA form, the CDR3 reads TGTGCCAGCAGCTTAAGTCGAGGTAGTGCGTACACTGAAGCTTTCTTT.

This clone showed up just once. Here the CDR3 DNA reads TGTGCCAGCTCACCCAAGATTGATGGCCCCCGAGGGGGTGAAGCTTTCTTT. Protein sequence: CASSPKIDGPRGGEAFF. The chain recombines TRBV18 with TRBJ1-1; D perhaps matches TRBD1 (6 bases). V was clipped by 3 bases and J by 7 bases, with 24 bases between them. The CDR3 extends over 17 amino acids. Germline loops: CDR1 KGHSH, CDR2 LQKENI.

The CDR3 DNA follows: TGTGCCATCAGTGCCGGGACTAGCGAAGATACGCAGTATTTT. Protein product: CAISAGTSEDTQYF. The chain recombines TRBV10-3 with TRBJ2-3; 10 bases match TRBD2. V trimming: 4 bases; J trimming: 5 bases; junction bases outside the gene matches: 3. Germline V gives CDR1 ENHRY, CDR2 SYGVKD. CDR3 size: 14 residues.

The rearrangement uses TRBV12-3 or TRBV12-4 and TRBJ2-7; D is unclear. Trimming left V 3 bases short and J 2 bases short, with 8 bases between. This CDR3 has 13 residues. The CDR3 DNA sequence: TGTGCCAGCAGTTTCGAGGCCCCCTACGAGCAGTACTTC. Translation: CASSFEAPYEQYF.

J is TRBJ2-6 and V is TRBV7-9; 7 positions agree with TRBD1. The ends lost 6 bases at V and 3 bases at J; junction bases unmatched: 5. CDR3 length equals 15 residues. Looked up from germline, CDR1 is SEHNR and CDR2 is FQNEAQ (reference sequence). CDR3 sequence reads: CASRTTGVGANVLTF. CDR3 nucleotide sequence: TGTGCCAGCAGGACTACAGGGGTTGGGGCCAACGTCCTGACTTTC.

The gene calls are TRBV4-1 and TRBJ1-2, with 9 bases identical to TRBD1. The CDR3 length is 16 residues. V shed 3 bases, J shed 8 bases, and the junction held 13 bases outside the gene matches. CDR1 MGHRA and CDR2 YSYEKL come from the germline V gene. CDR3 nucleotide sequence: TGCGCCAGCAGCCAGGATAGCCGGGACAGGGACGGCGGCTACACCTTC. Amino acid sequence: CASSQDSRDRDGGYTF.

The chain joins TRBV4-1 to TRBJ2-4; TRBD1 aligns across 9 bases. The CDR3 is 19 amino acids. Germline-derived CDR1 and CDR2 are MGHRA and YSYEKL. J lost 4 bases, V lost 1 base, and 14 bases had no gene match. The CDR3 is CASSQGGRHPDRGKNIQYF. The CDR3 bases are TGCGCCAGCAGCCAAGGGGGACGCCATCCGGACAGGGGTAAAAACATTCAGTACTTC.

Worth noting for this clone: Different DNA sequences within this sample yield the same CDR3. The CDR3 nucleotides read TGTGCCAGCAGTCTACAGGGCTCTGGGGCCAACGTCCTGACTTTC. Amino acid sequence: CASSLQGSGANVLTF. The chain joins TRBV28 to TRBJ2-6, with D perhaps TRBD1 (6 bases). The CDR3 length is 15 residues. CDR1 is MDHEN and CDR2 is SYDVKM in the germline V gene. Trimming took 5 bases from V and 0 from J, leaving 8 bases between them.

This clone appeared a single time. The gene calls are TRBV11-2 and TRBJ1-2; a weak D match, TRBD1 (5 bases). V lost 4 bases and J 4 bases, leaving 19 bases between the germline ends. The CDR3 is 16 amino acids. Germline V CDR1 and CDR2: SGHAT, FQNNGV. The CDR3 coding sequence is TGTGCCAGCAGCTGGATAAAAGGGGATTGGGGCTATGGCTACACCTTC. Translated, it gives CASSWIKGDWGYGYTF.

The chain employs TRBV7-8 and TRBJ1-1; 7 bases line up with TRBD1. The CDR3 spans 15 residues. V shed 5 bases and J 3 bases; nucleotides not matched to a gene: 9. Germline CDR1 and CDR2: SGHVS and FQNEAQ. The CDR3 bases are TGTGCCAGCAGCCCATTAGCCGGGACAGACACTGAAGCTTTCTTT. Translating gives CASSPLAGTDTEAFF.

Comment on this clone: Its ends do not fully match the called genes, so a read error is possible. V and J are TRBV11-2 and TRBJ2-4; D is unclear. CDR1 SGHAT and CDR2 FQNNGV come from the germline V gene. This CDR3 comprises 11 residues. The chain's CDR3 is CASSLGVIWSF. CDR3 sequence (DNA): TGTGCCAGCAGCTTAGGTGTGATCTGGAGCTTC.

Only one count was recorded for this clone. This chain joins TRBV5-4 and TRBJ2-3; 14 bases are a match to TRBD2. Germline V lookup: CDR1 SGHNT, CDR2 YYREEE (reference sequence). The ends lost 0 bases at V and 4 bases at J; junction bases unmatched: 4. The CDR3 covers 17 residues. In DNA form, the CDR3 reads TGTGCCAGCAGCTTGGACGGACTAGCGGGGGGTGCAGATACGCAGTATTTT. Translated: CASSLDGLAGGADTQYF.

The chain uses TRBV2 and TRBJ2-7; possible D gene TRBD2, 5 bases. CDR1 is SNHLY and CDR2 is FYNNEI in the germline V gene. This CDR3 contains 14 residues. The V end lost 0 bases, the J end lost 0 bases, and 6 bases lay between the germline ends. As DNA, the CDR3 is TGTGCCAGCAGTGAAGCGGGAGTCTCCTACGAGCAGTACTTC. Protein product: CASSEAGVSYEQYF.

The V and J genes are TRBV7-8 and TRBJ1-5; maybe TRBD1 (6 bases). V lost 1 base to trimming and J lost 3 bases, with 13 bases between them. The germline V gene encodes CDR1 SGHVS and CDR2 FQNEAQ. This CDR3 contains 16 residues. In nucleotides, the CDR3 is TGTGCCAGCAGCTTAGTGGGGGGGCGCCTCAATCAGCCCCAGCATTTT. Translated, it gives CASSLVGGRLNQPQHF.

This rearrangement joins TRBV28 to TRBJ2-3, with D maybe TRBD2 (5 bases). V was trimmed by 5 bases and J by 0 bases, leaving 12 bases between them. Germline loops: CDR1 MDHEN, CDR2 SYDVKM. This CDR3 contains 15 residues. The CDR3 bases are TGTGCCAGCAGTCTTGGACTTATTAGCACAGATACGCAGTATTTT. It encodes CASSLGLISTDTQYF.

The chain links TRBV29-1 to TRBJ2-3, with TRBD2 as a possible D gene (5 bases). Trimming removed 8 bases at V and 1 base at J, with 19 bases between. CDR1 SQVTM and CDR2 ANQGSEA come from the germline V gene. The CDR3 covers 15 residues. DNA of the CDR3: TGCAGCTTATTCGCGCGGGCGCACGGCACAGATACGCAGTATTTT. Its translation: CSLFARAHGTDTQYF.

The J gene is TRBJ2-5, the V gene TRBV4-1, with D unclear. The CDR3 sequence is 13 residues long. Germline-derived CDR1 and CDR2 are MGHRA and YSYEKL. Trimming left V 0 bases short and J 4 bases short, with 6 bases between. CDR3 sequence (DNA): TGCGCCAGCAGCCAAGAATTGCGAGAGACCCAGTACTTC. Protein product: CASSQELRETQYF.

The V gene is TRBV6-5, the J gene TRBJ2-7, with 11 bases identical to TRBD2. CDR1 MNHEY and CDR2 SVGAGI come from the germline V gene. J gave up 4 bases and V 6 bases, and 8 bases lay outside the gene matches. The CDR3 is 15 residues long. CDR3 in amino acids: CASSQTSGSIYEQYF. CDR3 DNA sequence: TGTGCCAGCAGCCAAACTAGCGGGAGTATATACGAGCAGTACTTC.

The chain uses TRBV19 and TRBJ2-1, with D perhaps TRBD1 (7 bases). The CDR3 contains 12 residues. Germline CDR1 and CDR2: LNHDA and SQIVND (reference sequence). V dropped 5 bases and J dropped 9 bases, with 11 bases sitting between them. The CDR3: CASSDREAEQFF. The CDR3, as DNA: TGTGCCAGTAGTGACAGGGAGGCTGAGCAGTTCTTC.

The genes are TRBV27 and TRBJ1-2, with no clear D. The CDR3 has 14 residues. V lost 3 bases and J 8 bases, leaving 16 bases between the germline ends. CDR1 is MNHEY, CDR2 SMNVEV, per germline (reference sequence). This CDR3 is CASSFGSTSDGYTF. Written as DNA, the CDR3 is TGTGCCAGCAGTTTTGGCTCGACATCCGACGGCTACACCTTC.

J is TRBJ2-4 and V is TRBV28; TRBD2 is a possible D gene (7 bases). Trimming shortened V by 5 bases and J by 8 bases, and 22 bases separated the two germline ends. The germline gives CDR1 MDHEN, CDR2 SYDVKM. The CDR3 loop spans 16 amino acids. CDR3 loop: CASSRRGVAGMDIQYF. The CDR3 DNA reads TGTGCCAGCAGTCGGAGGGGGGTAGCGGGCATGGACATTCAGTACTTC.

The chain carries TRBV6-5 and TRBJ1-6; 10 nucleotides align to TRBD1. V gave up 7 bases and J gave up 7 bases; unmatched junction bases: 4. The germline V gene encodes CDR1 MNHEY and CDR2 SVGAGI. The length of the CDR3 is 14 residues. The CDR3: CASMRDRGNSPLHF. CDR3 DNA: TGTGCCAGCATGAGGGACAGGGGAAATTCACCCCTCCACTTT.